One and the same sample provided the 31 T cell receptor beta chains below, sequenced in a study of T-cell memory formation after mild COVID-19. TCRdb re-derived calls from the 5' RACE reads in MiXCR, one entry per CDR3 protein. The table includes some 450,000 distinct CDR3 sequences, roughly 17% detected once. What was sequenced was PBMCs or a T cell subset sorted from them (not recorded which). These receptors originate from a young man who had mild COVID-19 (a few samples of this study predate the infection). Cell type and time point are not known.

The rearrangement joins TRBV6-5 to TRBJ2-7; tentative D call: TRBD1 (7 bases). V lost 2 bases, J lost 4 bases, and 15 bases lay in between. The CDR3 runs to 15 residues. Germline loops: CDR1 MNHEY, CDR2 SVGAGI. CDR3 residues: CASSYGPGGGYEQYF. CDR3 DNA sequence: TGTGCCAGCAGTTACGGCCCAGGGGGAGGATACGAGCAGTACTTC.

This clonotype was seen a few times. The chain uses TRBV5-1 and TRBJ2-7, with D possibly being TRBD1 (5 bases). Per germline, CDR1 SGHRS and CDR2 YFSETQ. The CDR3 spans 14 residues. V was cut by 3 bases and J by 0 bases, with 10 bases left in between. The CDR3, as DNA: TGCGCCAGCAGCTCGGCAGGGCTCTCCTACGAGCAGTACTTC. Translated: CASSSAGLSYEQYF.

This chain joins TRBV20-1 and TRBJ1-1, with D perhaps matching TRBD1 (5 bases). CDR1 and CDR2 from the germline V gene are DFQATT and SNEGSKA (reference sequence). The CDR3 contains 11 residues. V shed 7 bases and J shed 5 bases, with 11 bases lying between them. The CDR3 bases are TGCAGTGTGTCGGGGCTAACTGAAGCTTTCTTT. Translated, it gives CSVSGLTEAFF.

This sequence joins TRBV20-1 and TRBJ1-1, with D perhaps TRBD1 (6 bases). This CDR3 has 15 residues. Trimming stripped 7 bases from V and 5 bases from J, with 23 bases between. CDR1 and CDR2 (germline): DFQATT, SNEGSKA (reference sequence). The CDR3 reads CSVPPGGRRRTEAFF. DNA of the CDR3: TGCAGTGTCCCCCCTGGGGGCAGGCGGAGGACTGAAGCTTTCTTT.

This clonotype was seen a handful of times. The CDR3 protein is CSASRDRGNIQYF. The CDR3 coding sequence is TGCAGTGCTAGCCGGGACAGGGGTAACATTCAGTACTTC. This sequence joins TRBV20-1 and TRBJ2-4; 10 bases align to TRBD1. The ends lost 3 bases at V and 7 bases at J; junction bases unmatched: 3. Per the germline V gene, CDR1 is DFQATT and CDR2 is SNEGSKA (reference sequence). The CDR3 totals 13 residues.

The chain employs TRBV9 and TRBJ1-5, with unresolved D. The germline gives CDR1 SGDLS, CDR2 YYNGEE. The length of the CDR3 is 14 residues. Trimming shortened V by 0 bases and J by 4 bases, and 8 bases separated the two germline ends. The CDR3 bases are TGTGCCAGCAGCGTAGATTTATCAAATCAGCCCCAGCATTTT. This encodes CASSVDLSNQPQHF.

This clonotype was seen more than once but under ten times. The chain uses TRBV11-3 and TRBJ2-5, with D possibly being TRBD2 (7 bases). CDR1 is SGHNT, CDR2 YENEEA, per germline. CDR3 size: 15 residues. The germline V and J ends were trimmed by 4 bases and 7 bases, with 19 bases remaining between them. The chain's CDR3 is CASSSGAGGPVTQYF. In nucleotides, the CDR3 is TGTGCCAGCAGCTCGGGCGCCGGGGGGCCGGTGACCCAGTACTTC.

The chain employs TRBV18 and TRBJ2-7, with a possible D match to TRBD2 (7 bases). CDR1 and CDR2 from the germline V gene are KGHSH and LQKENI. The CDR3 spans 15 residues. Between the trimmed V and J ends, which lost 4 bases and 1 base, there was a span of 14 bases. The CDR3 spells CASSLGRGDSYEQYF. The CDR3, as DNA: TGTGCCAGCTCACTAGGGAGGGGGGATTCCTACGAGCAGTACTTC. Filled out from reference TRBV18 and TRBJ2-7, the complete variable domain reads NAGVMQNPRHLVRRRGQEARLRCSPMKGHSHVYWYRQLPEEGLKFMVYLQKENIIDESGMPKERFSAEFPKEGPSILRIQQVVRGDSAAYFCASSLGRGDSYEQYFGPGTRLTVT.

The CDR3 DNA follows: TGTGCCAGCAGAAGCCCCCTCAGGGTGGCCAAAAACATTCAGTACTTC. Residues: CASRSPLRVAKNIQYF. This chain connects TRBV6-2 or TRBV6-3 to TRBJ2-4; the D gene is possibly TRBD1 (5 bases). V lost 6 bases and J lost 1, with 16 bases in between. Germline CDR1 and CDR2: MNHEY and SVGEGT. The CDR3 loop spans 16 amino acids.

The rearrangement joins TRBV23-1 to TRBJ2-5; TRBD1 agrees at 7 bases. TRBV23-1 is an ORF for which the function is uncertain. The CDR3 has 14 amino acids. V lost 7 bases to trimming and J lost 2 bases; unmatched junction nucleotides: 7. The CDR3 DNA sequence: TGCGCCAGCAATACGGGGACAGAGCAAGAGACCCAGTACTTC. Translation gives CASNTGTEQETQYF.

The CDR3 DNA reads as TGTGCCAGCAGCTCAAATGGACTAGCGTTACTCAATGAGCAGTTCTTC. Translation gives CASSSNGLALLNEQFF. This sequence joins TRBV7-3 and TRBJ2-1; TRBD2 agrees at 9 bases. The CDR3 loop spans 16 amino acids. Per germline, CDR1 SGHTA and CDR2 FQGTGA. Trimming cost V 4 bases and J 6 bases; bases outside gene matches: 10.

This clonotype has a handful of counts. J is TRBJ1-1 and V is TRBV5-1; the D is unclear. Per germline, CDR1 SGHRS and CDR2 YFSETQ. V lost 4 bases, J lost 1 base, and 8 bases lay in between. CDR3 size: 13 residues. The CDR3 DNA follows: TGCGCCAGCAGCGCGGCGGAGAACACTGAAGCTTTCTTT. Residues: CASSAAENTEAFF.

The V and J genes are TRBV6-5 and TRBJ1-2, with 8 bases lining up with TRBD1. The CDR3 sequence is 13 residues long. The J segment lost 8 bases and the V segment lost 6 bases, leaving 8 bases of the junction unmatched. CDR1 is MNHEY, CDR2 SVGAGI, per germline. CDR3 DNA sequence: TGTGCCAGCAGCCAGACAGGGGCCTTCGGCTACACCTTC. It specifies CASSQTGAFGYTF.

The chain joins TRBV4-2 to TRBJ2-7; a possible D gene is TRBD2 (5 bases). The CDR3 contains 16 residues. Germline V lookup: CDR1 LGHNA, CDR2 YNFKEQ. Trimming stripped 0 bases from V and 0 bases from J, with 12 bases between. DNA of the CDR3: TGTGCCAGCAGCCAAGATCTCGGGGAGAGCTCCTACGAGCAGTACTTC. Residues: CASSQDLGESSYEQYF.

This clonotype occurred many times. This chain uses TRBV14 with TRBJ2-1; 7 bases fit TRBD2. Germline CDR1 is SGHDN and CDR2 is FVKESK. The CDR3 consists of 13 residues. V lost 7 bases, J lost 3 bases, and 3 bases stayed unmatched. The chain's CDR3 is CASTSGNYNEQFF. For the CDR3, the DNA is TGTGCCAGCACTAGCGGAAACTACAATGAGCAGTTCTTC.

This rearrangement joins TRBV7-2 to TRBJ2-2; perhaps TRBD2 as D (5 bases). Trimming pared 8 bases from V and 1 base from J, leaving 11 bases between. The CDR3 extends over 14 amino acids. The germline V gene has CDR1 SGHTA and CDR2 FQGNSA. CDR3 in amino acids: CASSRDMNTGELFF. The CDR3 DNA sequence: TGTGCCAGCTCTCGGGATATGAACACCGGGGAGCTGTTTTTT.

The chain joins TRBV15 to TRBJ2-5; D possibly corresponds to TRBD1 (6 bases). The CDR3 length is 15 residues. The ends were cut back, 0 bases at V and 2 bases at J, with 10 bases in the middle. Germline CDR1 and CDR2: LNHNV and YYDKDF (reference sequence). This CDR3 is CATSRDLGQQETQYF. CDR3 DNA: TGTGCCACCAGCAGAGATCTAGGACAGCAAGAGACCCAGTACTTC.

Written as DNA, the CDR3 is TGTGCCACCAGTGATTCGGGACTTGGTGAGCAGTTCTTC. It encodes CATSDSGLGEQFF. The J gene is TRBJ2-1, the V gene TRBV24-1; a possible D gene is TRBD2 (6 bases). Germline V gene data show CDR1 as KGHDR and CDR2 as SFDVKD. V was cut by 2 bases and J by 9 bases, with 10 bases left in between. The CDR3 sequence is 13 residues long.

This clonotype was counted a few times. V usage is TRBV7-7 and J usage is TRBJ2-1; TRBD1 is a possible D gene (6 bases). The CDR3 covers 13 residues. V was shortened by 5 bases and J by 7 bases, with 12 bases between the two germline ends. Germline V gives CDR1 SSHAT, CDR2 FNYEAQ (reference sequence). The CDR3 reads CASSSQGKNEQFF. The CDR3 bases are TGTGCCAGCAGCAGTCAGGGGAAGAATGAGCAGTTCTTC.

This clonotype was seen many times. The genes are TRBV4-1 and TRBJ2-6; D possibly corresponds to TRBD2 (7 bases). Trimming took 1 base from V and 1 from J, leaving 17 bases between them. Germline-derived CDR1 and CDR2 are MGHRA and YSYEKL. The CDR3 extends over 19 amino acids. CDR3 in DNA: TGCGCCAGCAGCCAAGCTACGGGGGGTAGGGGGTCTGGGGCCAACGTCCTGACTTTC. Translated, it gives CASSQATGGRGSGANVLTF.

V and J are TRBV28 and TRBJ2-7; a weak D match, TRBD1 (5 bases). V lost 3 bases, J lost 2 bases, and 8 bases lay in between. From germline, CDR1 is MDHEN and CDR2 SYDVKM. The CDR3 has 13 amino acids. The CDR3 region is CASSLTAAYEQYV. DNA of the CDR3: TGTGCCAGCAGTTTGACAGCCGCCTACGAGCAGTACGTC.

There are a few counts of this clonotype. The V and J genes are TRBV9 and TRBJ2-2; no reliable D call. V was cut by 4 bases and J by 8 bases, with 12 bases left in between. The germline V gene has CDR1 SGDLS and CDR2 YYNGEE. The CDR3 is made up of 13 amino acids. The CDR3 here is CASSPLPLGELFF. The CDR3 DNA sequence: TGTGCCAGCAGCCCGCTCCCCCTTGGGGAGCTGTTTTTT.

V is TRBV20-1 and J is TRBJ1-6, with a tentative D call TRBD1 (5 bases). The V and J ends lost 7 bases and 6 bases respectively, with 10 bases between them. The CDR3 runs to 12 residues. Germline V gene sequence: CDR1 DFQATT, CDR2 SNEGSKA (reference sequence). CDR3 loop: CSVGGANSPLHF. Here the CDR3 DNA reads TGCAGTGTGGGCGGGGCTAATTCACCCCTCCACTTT.

The chain carries TRBV4-3 and TRBJ1-3; D is uncertain. The CDR3 runs 15 residues. Trimming shortened V by 1 base and J by 7 bases, and 14 bases separated the two germline ends. Germline CDR1 reads LGHNA; CDR2 reads YSLEER. The DNA of the CDR3 is TGCGCCAGCAGCCAAGCGTTCGGGCTGGGTAACACCATATATTTT. Its translation is CASSQAFGLGNTIYF.

This chain links TRBV7-7 with TRBJ2-3; the D is unclear. Germline lookup yields CDR1 SSHAT and CDR2 FNYEAQ (reference sequence). This CDR3 has 13 residues. V lost 5 bases and J lost 2, with 8 bases in between. The CDR3 sequence: CASSRTITDTQYF. In DNA, the CDR3 is TGTGCCAGCAGCCGGACCATCACAGATACGCAGTATTTT. The complete variable domain, with remaining parts taken from reference TRBV7-7 and TRBJ2-3, reads GAGVSQSPRYKVTKRGQDVTLRCDPISSHATLYWYQQALGQGPEFLTYFNYEAQPDKSGLPSDRFSAERPEGSISTLTIQRTEQRDSAMYRCASSRTITDTQYFGPGTRLTVL.

The chain joins TRBV7-2 to TRBJ2-1; possible D gene TRBD2, 5 bases. The V and J ends lost 5 bases and 5 bases respectively, with 16 bases between them. The CDR3 spans 15 residues. Germline V gene sequence: CDR1 SGHTA, CDR2 FQGNSA. The CDR3 DNA reads TGTGCCAGCAGCCCCTCACTAGGTTTCCACAATGAGCAGTTCTTC. It yields the protein CASSPSLGFHNEQFF. Looking up the rest from reference TRBV7-2 and TRBJ2-1 gives the full variable domain: GAGVSQSPSNKVTEKGKDVELRCDPISGHTALYWYRQSLGQGLEFLIYFQGNSAPDKSGLPSDRFSAERTGGSVSTLTIQRTQQEDSAVYLCASSPSLGFHNEQFFGPGTRLTVL.

This clonotype was counted only a few times. The gene calls are TRBV28 and TRBJ2-3; possibly TRBD1 for D (6 bases). The CDR3 loop spans 14 amino acids. V shed 4 bases and J shed 6 bases, with 14 bases lying between them. Germline assignment: CDR1 MDHEN and CDR2 SYDVKM. DNA of the CDR3: TGTGCCAGCAGTTCTAGGGGACAAGGGGATACGCAGTATTTT. This translates into CASSSRGQGDTQYF.

The gene calls are TRBV12-3 or TRBV12-4 and TRBJ1-2; 8 bases match TRBD1. This CDR3 is 17 amino acids long. After removal of 1 base from V and 4 bases from J, the junction contained 11 bases not matched to a gene. This CDR3 reads CASSLGQGAKGIYGYTF. CDR3 sequence (DNA): TGTGCCAGCAGTTTAGGGCAGGGGGCTAAGGGAATCTATGGCTACACCTTC.

The rearrangement links TRBV7-2 to TRBJ1-3; D is possibly TRBD1 (5 bases). The CDR3 consists of 14 residues. Per the germline V gene, CDR1 is SGHTA and CDR2 is FQGNSA. The V end lost 2 bases, the J end lost 7 bases, and 12 bases lay between the germline ends. The CDR3 loop is CASSLSGTVNTIYF. The DNA for the CDR3 is TGTGCCAGCAGCTTATCCGGGACGGTCAACACCATATATTTT.

This clonotype was observed many times. This chain joins TRBV5-1 and TRBJ2-3; TRBD2 matches at 14 bases. Germline V gene data show CDR1 as SGHRS and CDR2 as YFSETQ. This CDR3 comprises 17 residues. The V segment lost 4 bases and the J segment 2 bases; nucleotides outside the gene matches: 6. CDR3 coding DNA: TGCGCCAGCAGCCTAAGACTAGCGGGGGGGCCCACAGATACGCAGTATTTT. Amino acid sequence: CASSLRLAGGPTDTQYF.

This clonotype has at least ten counts. V is TRBV12-3 or TRBV12-4 and J is TRBJ2-1, with 8 bases fitting TRBD1. This CDR3 spans 13 amino acids. J gave up 8 bases and V 7 bases, and 7 bases lay outside the gene matches. This chain's CDR3 is CASTGQGADEQFF. The CDR3 DNA reads TGTGCCAGCACCGGGCAGGGGGCCGATGAGCAGTTCTTC.